A single T cell receptor beta chain is shown here with its context. Trimming removed 5 bases from V and 2 bases from J, with 26 bases in between. Germline V gene sequence: CDR1 MRHNA, CDR2 SNTAGT. The CDR3 consists of 19 residues. The data derive from a study of cytomegalovirus exposure and HLA in healthy donors. The PCR made use of 60 Vbeta and 13 Jbeta primers. Measured with immunoSEQ multiplex PCR; TCRdb has only the in-frame clones, and not every one. Found here are 150,000 to 200,000 clones, about 80% of them singletons; the top ten hold approximately 1%. Everyone who donated was a healthy bone marrow donor.

This sequence originates from a woman aged 40 to 55 in good health and CMV-seronegative. The specimen sequenced was PBMCs. The chain couples TRBV6-4 to TRBJ2-3; tentative D call: TRBD1 (6 bases). The CDR3 DNA sequence: TGTGCCAGCAGTCGGGACGCACCAGGGGAATTGGGATCCACAGATACGCAGTATTTT. Translated, it gives CASSRDAPGELGSTDTQYF.